This T cell receptor beta chain derives from a study of cytomegalovirus exposure and HLA in healthy donors. Turning to the study itself: Approximately 85 million unique TCRs from HLA-typed donors were held in an early data release.

V was cut by 0 bases and J by 2 bases, with 20 bases left in between. Germline-derived CDR1 and CDR2 are LGHNT and FRNRAP. This CDR3 has 18 amino acids. In this sample, this clone turned up once. PCR amplification relied on 60 Vbeta primers (plus 13 Jbeta primers). Some clones are missing from TCRdb's copy, which holds only in-frame ones; the method was immunoSEQ multiplex PCR. The sample has 40,000 to 50,000 clones; 72% are singletons. The J gene is TRBJ2-7, the V gene TRBV12-5, with a weak D call TRBD2 (6 bases). Sequencing input: PBMCs. This clonotype was sampled from a man aged 25 to 40 in good health and CMV-seronegative. CDR3 nucleotides: TGTGCTAGTGGTTTGGTAGTGGCTAGCGCTAAAGAACCCTACGAGCAGTACTTC. Encoded protein: CASGLVVASAKEPYEQYF.